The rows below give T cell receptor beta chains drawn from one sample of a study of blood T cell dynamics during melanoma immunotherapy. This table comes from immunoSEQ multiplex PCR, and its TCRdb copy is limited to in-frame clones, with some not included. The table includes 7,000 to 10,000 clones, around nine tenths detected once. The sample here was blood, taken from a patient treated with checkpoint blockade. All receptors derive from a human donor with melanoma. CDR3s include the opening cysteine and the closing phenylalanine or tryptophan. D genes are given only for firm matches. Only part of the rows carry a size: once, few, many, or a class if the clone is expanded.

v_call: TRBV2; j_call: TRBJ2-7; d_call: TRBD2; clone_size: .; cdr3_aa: CASTTSEGTSGSSSYEQYF; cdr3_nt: TGTGCCAGCACGACCTCTGAAGGGACTAGCGGGTCCAGCTCCTACGAGCAGTACTTC
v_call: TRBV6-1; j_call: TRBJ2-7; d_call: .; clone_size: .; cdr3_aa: CASSAYTTEPWEQYF; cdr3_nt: TGTGCCAGCAGCGCATACACCACGGAACCTTGGGAGCAGTACTTC
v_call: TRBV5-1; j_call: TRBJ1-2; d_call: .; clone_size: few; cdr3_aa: CASSLDREYGYTF; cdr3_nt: TGCGCCAGCAGCTTGGACAGGGAGTATGGCTACACCTTC
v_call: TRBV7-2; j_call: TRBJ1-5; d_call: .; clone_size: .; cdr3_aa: CASSSRGNQPQHF; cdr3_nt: TGTGCCAGCAGCTCCCGGGGCAATCAGCCCCAGCATTTT
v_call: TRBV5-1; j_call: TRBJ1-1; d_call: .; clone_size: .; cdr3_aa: CASSLVALNTEAFF; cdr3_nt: TGCGCCAGCAGCTTGGTCGCGCTGAACACTGAAGCTTTCTTT
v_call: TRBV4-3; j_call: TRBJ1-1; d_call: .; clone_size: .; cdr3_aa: CASSQGNTEAFF; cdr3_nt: TGCGCCAGCAGCCAGGGGAACACTGAAGCTTTCTTT
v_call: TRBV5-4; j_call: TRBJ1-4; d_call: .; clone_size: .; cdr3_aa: CASSSAGARNNEKLFF; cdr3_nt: TGTGCCAGCAGCTCCGCCGGGGCCAGGAATAATGAAAAACTGTTTTTT
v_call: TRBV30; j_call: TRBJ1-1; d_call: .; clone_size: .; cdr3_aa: CALQKGTSREAFF; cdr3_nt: TGTGCTCTTCAAAAGGGGACCTCCCGAGAGGCTTTCTTT
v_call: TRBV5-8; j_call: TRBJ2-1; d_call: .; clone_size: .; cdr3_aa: CASSLSGHYNEQFF; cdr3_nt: TGTGCCAGCAGCTTGAGCGGGCACTACAATGAGCAGTTCTTC
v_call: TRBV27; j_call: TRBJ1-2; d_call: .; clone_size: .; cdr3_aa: CASSSTENYGYTF; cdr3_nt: TGTGCCAGCAGTTCGACAGAGAACTATGGCTACACCTTC
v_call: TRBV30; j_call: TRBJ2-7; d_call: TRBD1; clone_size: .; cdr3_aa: CAWSVTGTGIYEQYF; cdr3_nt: TGTGCCTGGAGTGTAACCGGGACAGGGATCTACGAGCAGTACTTC
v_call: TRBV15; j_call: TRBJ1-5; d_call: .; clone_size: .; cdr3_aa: CATSRDTQSNQPQHF; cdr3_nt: TGTGCCACCAGCAGAGATACCCAGAGCAATCAGCCCCAGCATTTT
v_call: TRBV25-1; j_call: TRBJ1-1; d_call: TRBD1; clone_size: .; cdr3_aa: CASSEDRENTEAFF; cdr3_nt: TGTGCCAGCAGTGAAGACAGGGAGAACACTGAAGCTTTCTTT
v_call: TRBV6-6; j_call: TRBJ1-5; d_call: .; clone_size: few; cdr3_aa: CASRPQGRNQPQHF; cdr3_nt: TGTGCCAGCAGGCCCCAGGGGCGCAATCAGCCCCAGCATTTT
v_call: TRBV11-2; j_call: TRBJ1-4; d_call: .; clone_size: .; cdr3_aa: CASSVEGRVGKLFF; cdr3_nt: TGTGCCAGCTCCGTTGAGGGGAGGGTCGGAAAACTGTTTTTT
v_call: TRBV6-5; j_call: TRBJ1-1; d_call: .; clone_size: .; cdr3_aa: CASTPRWGTNTEAFF; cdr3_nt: TGTGCCAGCACCCCCCGGTGGGGTACGAACACTGAAGCTTTCTTT
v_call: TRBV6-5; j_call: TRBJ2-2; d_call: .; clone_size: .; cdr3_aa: CASSYSRGTGELFF; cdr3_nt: TGTGCCAGCAGTTACTCGAGAGGAACCGGGGAGCTGTTTTTT
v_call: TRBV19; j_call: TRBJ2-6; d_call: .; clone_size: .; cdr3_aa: CASSIDLWGPGANVLTF; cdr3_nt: TGTGCCAGTAGTATAGATCTATGGGGACCTGGGGCCAACGTCCTGACTTTC
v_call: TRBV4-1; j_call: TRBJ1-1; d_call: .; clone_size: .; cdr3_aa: CASSQVMYTEAFF; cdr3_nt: TGCGCCAGCAGCCAAGTAATGTATACTGAAGCTTTCTTT
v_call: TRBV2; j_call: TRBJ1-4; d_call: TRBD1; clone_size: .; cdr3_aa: CASSAGTGVEKLFF; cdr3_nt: TGTGCCAGCAGTGCCGGGACAGGGGTTGAAAAACTGTTTTTT
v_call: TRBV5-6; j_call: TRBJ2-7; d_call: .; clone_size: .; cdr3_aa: CASPRALFPLHEQYF; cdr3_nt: TGTGCCAGCCCCAGGGCCCTCTTTCCACTTCACGAGCAGTACTTC
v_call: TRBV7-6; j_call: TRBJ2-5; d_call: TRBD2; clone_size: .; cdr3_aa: CASSLASGSSETQYF; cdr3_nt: TGTGCCAGCAGCTTGGCTAGCGGGAGTTCAGAGACCCAGTACTTC
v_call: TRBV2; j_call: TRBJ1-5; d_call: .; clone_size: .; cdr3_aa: CASSERAPSNQPQHF; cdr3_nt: TGTGCCAGCAGTGAAAGGGCACCTAGCAATCAGCCCCAGCATTTT
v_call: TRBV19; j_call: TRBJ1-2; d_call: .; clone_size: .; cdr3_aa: CASSTAGNLWYGYTF; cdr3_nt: TGTGCCAGTAGCACAGCAGGGAACCTCTGGTATGGCTACACCTTC
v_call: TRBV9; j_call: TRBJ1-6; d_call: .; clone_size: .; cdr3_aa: CASSVGTTQGSTLTLHF; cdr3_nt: TGTGCCAGCAGCGTAGGTACCACGCAGGGCTCCACTTTAACCCTCCACTTT